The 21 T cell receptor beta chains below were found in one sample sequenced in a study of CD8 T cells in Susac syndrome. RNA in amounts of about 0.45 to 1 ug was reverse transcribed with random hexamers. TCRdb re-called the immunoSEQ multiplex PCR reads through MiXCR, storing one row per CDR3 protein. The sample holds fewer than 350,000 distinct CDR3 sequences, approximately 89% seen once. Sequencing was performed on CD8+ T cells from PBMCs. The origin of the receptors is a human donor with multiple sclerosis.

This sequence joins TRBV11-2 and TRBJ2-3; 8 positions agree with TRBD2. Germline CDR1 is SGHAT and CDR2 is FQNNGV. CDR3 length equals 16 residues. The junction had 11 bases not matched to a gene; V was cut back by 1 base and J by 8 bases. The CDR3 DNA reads TGTGCCAGCAGCTTAGGTAGCGGGGAGAGCGGTGGTACGCAGTATTTT. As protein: CASSLGSGESGGTQYF.

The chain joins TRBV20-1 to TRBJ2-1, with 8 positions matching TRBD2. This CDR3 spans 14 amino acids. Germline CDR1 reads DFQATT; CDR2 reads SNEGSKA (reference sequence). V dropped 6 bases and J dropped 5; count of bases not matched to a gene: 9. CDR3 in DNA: TGCAGTGCCCGGGGGGGGAACTCTCACAATGAGCAGTTCTTC. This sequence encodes CSARGGNSHNEQFF.

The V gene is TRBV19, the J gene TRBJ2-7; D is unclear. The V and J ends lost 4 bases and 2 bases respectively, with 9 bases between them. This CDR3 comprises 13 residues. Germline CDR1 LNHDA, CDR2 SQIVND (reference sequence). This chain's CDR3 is CASSRFTTYEQYF. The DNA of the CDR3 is TGTGCCAGTAGTAGATTCACCACCTACGAGCAGTACTTC. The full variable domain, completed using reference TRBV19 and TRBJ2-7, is DGGITQSPKYLFRKEGQNVTLSCEQNLNHDAMYWYRQDPGQGLRLIYYSQIVNDFQKGDIAEGYSVSREKKESFPLTVTSAQKNPTAFYLCASSRFTTYEQYFGPGTRLTVT.

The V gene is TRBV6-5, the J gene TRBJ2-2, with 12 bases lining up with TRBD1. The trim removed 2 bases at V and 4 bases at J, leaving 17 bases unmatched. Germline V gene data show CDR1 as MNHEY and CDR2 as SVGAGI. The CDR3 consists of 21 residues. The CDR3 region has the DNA TGTGCCAGCAGTTACCAGCCCCGGGACAGGGGGCCCCAGTGGGGCACCGGGGAGCTGTTTTTT. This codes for CASSYQPRDRGPQWGTGELFF.

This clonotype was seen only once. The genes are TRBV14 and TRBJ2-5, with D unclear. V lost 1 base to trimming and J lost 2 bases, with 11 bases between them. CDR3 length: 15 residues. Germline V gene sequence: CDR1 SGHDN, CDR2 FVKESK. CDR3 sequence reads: CASSQALSGQETQYF. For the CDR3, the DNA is TGTGCCAGCAGCCAAGCCTTGTCCGGGCAAGAGACCCAGTACTTC.

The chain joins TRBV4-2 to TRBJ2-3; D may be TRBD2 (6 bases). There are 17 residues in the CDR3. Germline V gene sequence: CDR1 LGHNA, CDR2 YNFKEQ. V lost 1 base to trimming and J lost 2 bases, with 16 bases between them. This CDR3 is CASSQVGGSGFTDTQYF. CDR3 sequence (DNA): TGTGCCAGCAGCCAAGTGGGTGGGAGCGGGTTCACAGATACGCAGTATTTT.

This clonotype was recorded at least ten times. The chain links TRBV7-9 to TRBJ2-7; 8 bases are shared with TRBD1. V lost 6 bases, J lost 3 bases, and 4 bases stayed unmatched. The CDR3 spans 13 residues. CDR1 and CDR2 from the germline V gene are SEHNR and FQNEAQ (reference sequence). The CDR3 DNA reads TGTGCCAGCAGTCTCACAGGGGGCTACGAGCAGTACTTC. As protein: CASSLTGGYEQYF.

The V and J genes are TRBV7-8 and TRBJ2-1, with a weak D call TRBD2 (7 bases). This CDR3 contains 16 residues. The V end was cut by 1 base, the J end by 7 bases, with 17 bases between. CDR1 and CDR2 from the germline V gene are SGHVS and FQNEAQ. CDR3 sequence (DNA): TGTGCCAGCAGCTTAGTGCCGGCTAGCGGACAGAATGAGCAGTTCTTC. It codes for CASSLVPASGQNEQFF.

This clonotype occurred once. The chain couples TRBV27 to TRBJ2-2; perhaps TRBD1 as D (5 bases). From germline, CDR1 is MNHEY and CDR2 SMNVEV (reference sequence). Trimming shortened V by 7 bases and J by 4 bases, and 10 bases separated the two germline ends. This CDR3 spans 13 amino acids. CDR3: CASNQGVTGELFF. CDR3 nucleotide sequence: TGTGCCAGCAACCAGGGCGTCACCGGGGAGCTGTTTTTT.

DNA of the CDR3: TGCACCAGCAGCCAAGTTTGGCCAGCCGATCCCTACAATGAGCAGTTCTTC. It yields the protein CTSSQVWPADPYNEQFF. This rearrangement joins TRBV1 to TRBJ2-1. TRBV1 is shown as a pseudogene. This CDR3 has 17 residues.

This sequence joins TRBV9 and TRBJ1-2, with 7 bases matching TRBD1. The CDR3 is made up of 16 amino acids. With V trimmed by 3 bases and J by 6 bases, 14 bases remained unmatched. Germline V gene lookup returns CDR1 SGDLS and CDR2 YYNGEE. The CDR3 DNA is TGTGCCAGCAGCGCCCTACATTGGGCAGGGGGAGATGGCTACACCTTC. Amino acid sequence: CASSALHWAGGDGYTF.

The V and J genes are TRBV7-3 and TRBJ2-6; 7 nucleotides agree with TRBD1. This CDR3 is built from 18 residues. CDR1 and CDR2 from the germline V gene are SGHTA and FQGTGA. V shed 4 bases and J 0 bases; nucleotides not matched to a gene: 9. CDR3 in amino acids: CASSSPDRDGSGANVLTF. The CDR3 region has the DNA TGTGCCAGCAGCTCCCCCGACAGGGACGGCTCTGGGGCCAACGTCCTGACTTTC.

The CDR3 coding sequence is TGCGCCAGCAGTCAAGGGGCCCGCGCCAATCAAGAGACCCAGTACTTC. Translated, it gives CASSQGARANQETQYF. The chain has TRBV23-1 and TRBJ2-5; D possibly corresponds to TRBD1 (5 bases). TRBV23-1 is known as an ORF, though its function is uncertain. The CDR3 is 16 amino acids. The V end lost 2 bases, the J end lost 2 bases, and 15 bases lay between the germline ends.

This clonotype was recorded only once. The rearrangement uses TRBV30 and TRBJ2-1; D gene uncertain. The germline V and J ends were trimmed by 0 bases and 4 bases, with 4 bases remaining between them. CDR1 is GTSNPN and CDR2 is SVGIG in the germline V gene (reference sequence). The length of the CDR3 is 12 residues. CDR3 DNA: TGTGCCTGGAGTGTACGGTACAATGAGCAGTTCTTC. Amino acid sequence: CAWSVRYNEQFF.

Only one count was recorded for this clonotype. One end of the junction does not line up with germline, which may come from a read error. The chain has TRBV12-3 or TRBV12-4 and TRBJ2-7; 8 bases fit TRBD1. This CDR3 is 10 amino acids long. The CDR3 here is CASSGDRPHF. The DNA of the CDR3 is TGTGCCAGCAGTGGGGACAGGCCACACTTC.

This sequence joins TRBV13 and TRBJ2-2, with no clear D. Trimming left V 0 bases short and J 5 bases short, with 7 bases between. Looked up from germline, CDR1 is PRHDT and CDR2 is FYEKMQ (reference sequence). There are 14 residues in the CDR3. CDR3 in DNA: TGTGCCAGCAGCTTAGGACCCGCGACCGGGGAGCTGTTTTTT. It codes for CASSLGPATGELFF.

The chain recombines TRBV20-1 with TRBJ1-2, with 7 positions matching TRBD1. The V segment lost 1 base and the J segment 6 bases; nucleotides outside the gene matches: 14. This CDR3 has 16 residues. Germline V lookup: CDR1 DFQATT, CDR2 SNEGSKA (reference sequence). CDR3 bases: TGCAGTGCTAGAGGCCTTAGGGACAGCGAAACCGATGGCTACACCTTC. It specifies CSARGLRDSETDGYTF.

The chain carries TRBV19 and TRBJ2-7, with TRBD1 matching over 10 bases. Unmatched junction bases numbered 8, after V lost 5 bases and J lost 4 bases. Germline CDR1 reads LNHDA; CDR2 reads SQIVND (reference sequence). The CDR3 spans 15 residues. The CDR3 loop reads CASSFSTGGKYEQYF. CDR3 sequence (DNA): TGTGCCAGTAGTTTTTCGACAGGGGGCAAGTACGAGCAGTACTTC.

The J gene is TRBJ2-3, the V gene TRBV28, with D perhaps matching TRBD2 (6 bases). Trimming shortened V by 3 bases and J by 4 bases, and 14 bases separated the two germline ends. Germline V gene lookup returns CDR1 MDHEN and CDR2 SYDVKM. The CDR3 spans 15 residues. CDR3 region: CASSLLSGVADTQYF. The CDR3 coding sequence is TGTGCCAGCAGTTTGTTATCGGGAGTTGCAGATACGCAGTATTTT.

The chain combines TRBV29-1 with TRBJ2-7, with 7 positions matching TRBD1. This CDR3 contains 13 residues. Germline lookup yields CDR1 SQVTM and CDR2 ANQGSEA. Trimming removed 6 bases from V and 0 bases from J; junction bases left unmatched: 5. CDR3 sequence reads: CSVGQPSSYEQYF. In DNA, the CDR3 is TGCAGCGTGGGACAGCCTAGCTCCTACGAGCAGTACTTC.

The DNA of the CDR3 is TGCGCCAGCACCAAAGGGACAGGTTGGCGAGGCTACACCTTC. It yields the protein CASTKGTGWRGYTF. The rearrangement links TRBV23-1 to TRBJ1-2, with 8 bases matching TRBD1. TRBV23-1 is given ORF status, its function remaining uncertain. CDR3 length equals 14 residues. The junction had 12 bases not matched to a gene; V was cut back by 7 bases and J by 8 bases.